This T cell receptor beta chain was retrieved from a study of graft-versus-host responses after intestinal transplantation. Study as a whole: Each transplant was multivisceral, liver-intestinal, or isolated intestinal. Recipients across the board were started on anti-thymocyte globulin induction, then kept on tacrolimus and steroids for about 3 years. Study-wide results and caveats: Detected in recipient marrow were GvH clones, some of which were first observed in ileum or blood. Peak circulating GvH clone levels tracked with early post-transplant HvG declines.

This CDR3 has 12 residues. CDR1 is LNHDA and CDR2 is SQIVND in the germline V gene (reference sequence). V was trimmed by 6 bases and J by 4 bases, leaving 9 bases between them. This clone was recorded once. Antigen unknown. TCRdb's table, derived via immunoSEQ multiplex PCR, lists solely in-frame clones and lacks some. Of 62,000 or so clones in the sample, about 87% were seen once. The specimen comprised PBMCs, sampled 26 days after transplant. The V gene is TRBV19, the J gene TRBJ1-2, with a weak D call TRBD1 (6 bases). This clonotype originated in a human patient who received an intestinal transplant, so some T cells may come from the graft donor. The CDR3 protein is CASRQGVYGYTF. The DNA for the CDR3 is TGTGCCAGTAGACAGGGAGTCTATGGCTACACCTTC.